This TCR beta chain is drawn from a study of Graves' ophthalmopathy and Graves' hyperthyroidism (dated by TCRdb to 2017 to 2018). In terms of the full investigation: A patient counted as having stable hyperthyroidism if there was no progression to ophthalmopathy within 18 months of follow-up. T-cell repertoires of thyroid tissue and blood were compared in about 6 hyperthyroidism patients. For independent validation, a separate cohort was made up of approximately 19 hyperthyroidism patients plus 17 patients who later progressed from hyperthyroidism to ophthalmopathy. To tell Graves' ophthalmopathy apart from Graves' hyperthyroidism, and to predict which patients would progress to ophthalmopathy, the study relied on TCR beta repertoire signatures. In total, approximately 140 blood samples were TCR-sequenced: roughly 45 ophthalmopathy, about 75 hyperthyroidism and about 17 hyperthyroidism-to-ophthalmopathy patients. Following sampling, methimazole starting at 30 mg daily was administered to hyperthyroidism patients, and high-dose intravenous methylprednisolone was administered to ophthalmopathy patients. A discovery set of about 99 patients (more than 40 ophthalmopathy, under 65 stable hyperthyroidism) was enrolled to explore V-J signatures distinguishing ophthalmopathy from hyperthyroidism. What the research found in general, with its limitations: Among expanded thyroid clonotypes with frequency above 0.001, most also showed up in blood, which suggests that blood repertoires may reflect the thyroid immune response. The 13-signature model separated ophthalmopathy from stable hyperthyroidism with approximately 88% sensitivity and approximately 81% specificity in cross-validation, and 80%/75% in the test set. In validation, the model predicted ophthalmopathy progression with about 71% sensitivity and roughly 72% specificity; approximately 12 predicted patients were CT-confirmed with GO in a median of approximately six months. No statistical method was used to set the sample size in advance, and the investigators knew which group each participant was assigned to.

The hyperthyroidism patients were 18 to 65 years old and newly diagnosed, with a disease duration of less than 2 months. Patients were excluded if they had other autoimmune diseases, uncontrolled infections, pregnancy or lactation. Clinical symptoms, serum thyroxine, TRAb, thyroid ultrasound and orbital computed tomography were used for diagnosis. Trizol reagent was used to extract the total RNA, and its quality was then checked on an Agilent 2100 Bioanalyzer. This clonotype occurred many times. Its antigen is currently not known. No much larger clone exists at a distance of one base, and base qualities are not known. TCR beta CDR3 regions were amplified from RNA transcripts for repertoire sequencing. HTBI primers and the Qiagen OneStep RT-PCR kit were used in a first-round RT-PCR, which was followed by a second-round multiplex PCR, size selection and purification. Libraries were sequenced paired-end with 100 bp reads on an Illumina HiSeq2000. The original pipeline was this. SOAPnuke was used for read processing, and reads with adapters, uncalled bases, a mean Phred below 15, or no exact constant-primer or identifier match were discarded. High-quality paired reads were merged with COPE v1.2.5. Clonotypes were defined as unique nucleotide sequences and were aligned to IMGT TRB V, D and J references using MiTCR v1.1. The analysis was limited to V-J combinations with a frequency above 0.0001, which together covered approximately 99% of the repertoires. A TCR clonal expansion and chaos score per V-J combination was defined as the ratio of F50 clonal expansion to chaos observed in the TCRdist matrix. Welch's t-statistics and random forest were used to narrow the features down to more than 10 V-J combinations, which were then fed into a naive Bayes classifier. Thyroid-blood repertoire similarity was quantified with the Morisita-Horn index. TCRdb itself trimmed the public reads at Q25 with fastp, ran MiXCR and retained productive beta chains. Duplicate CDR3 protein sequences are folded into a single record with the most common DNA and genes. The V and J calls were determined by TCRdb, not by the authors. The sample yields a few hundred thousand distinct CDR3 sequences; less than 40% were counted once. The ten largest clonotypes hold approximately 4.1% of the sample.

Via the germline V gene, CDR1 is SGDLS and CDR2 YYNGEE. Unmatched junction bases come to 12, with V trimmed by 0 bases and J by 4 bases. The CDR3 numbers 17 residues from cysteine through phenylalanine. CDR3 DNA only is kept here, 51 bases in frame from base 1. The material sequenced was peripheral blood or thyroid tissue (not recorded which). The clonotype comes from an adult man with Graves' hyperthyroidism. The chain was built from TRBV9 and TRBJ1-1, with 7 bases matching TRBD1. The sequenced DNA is TGTGCCAGCAGCGTAGTAGCTACTTCCGACAGGGTCACTGAAGCTTTCTTT. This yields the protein CASSVVATSDRVTEAFF.